This T cell receptor beta chain originates from a study of cytomegalovirus exposure and HLA in healthy donors. Findings and limits, study-wide: Subsequent analysis revealed that first-cohort TCR clusters tended to co-occur in the 130 or so validation repertoires. Cytomegalovirus status, reportedly, was diagnosed with high specificity and sensitivity by the classifier. The authors enumerated around 150 TCR beta chains as linked to cytomegalovirus.

A remark on this clone: The antigen is unknown.

TCRdb keeps only in-frame clones here, not all; method: immunoSEQ multiplex PCR. The data contain 150,000 to 180,000 clones, 70% to 90% of them singletons. This CDR3 is built from 15 residues. In germline, CDR1 is SGHRS, CDR2 YFSETQ. V gave up 4 bases and J gave up 9 bases; unmatched junction bases: 11. The donors were part of the approximately 130-subject validation cohort, which stood apart from the approximately 630-subject first cohort. The J gene is TRBJ2-1, the V gene TRBV5-1; 9 positions agree with TRBD2. This TCR came from a man aged 18-30 years in good health and CMV-seropositive. Sequencing was carried out using PBMCs. CDR3 amino acids: CASSQGGGRAFEQFF. CDR3 in DNA: TGCGCCAGCAGCCAAGGCGGCGGGAGGGCCTTTGAGCAGTTCTTC.